This passage covers 9 T cell receptor beta chains from one sample sequenced in a study of blood T cell repertoires in COVID-19. Method: immunoSEQ multiplex PCR; TCRdb's copy keeps in-frame clones and lacks some. The sample lists approximately 170,000 clones; 86% were seen once. The sequencing sample was made of peripheral blood. The receptors were sampled from a woman aged 70-85 years with acute or convalescent COVID-19.

The V gene is TRBV5-1, the J gene TRBJ2-1, with 9 nucleotides matching TRBD2. The CDR3 extends over 16 amino acids. The ends lost 4 bases at V and 6 bases at J; junction bases unmatched: 11. CDR1 and CDR2 (germline): SGHRS, YFSETQ. The CDR3 sequence is CASSPLSGSLINEQFF. For the CDR3, the DNA is TGCGCCAGCAGCCCTCTTAGCGGGAGCCTAATCAATGAGCAGTTCTTC.

V is TRBV11-3 and J is TRBJ2-1, with 7 bases fitting TRBD2. The CDR3 sequence is 15 residues long. Germline CDR1 is SGHNT and CDR2 is YENEEA. Trimming took 2 bases from V and 0 from J; bases not matched to a gene: 1. The CDR3 loop is CASSLTGGSYNEQFF. The CDR3 DNA is TGTGCCAGCAGCTTAACGGGAGGCTCCTACAATGAGCAGTTCTTC.

J is TRBJ1-1 and V is TRBV5-6, with a possible D match to TRBD1 (6 bases). The germline V gene has CDR1 SGHDT and CDR2 YYEEEE. Trimming shortened V by 4 bases and J by 5 bases, and 18 bases separated the two germline ends. The CDR3 length is 15 residues. The CDR3 is CASSLSPGDGTEAFF. The CDR3 DNA reads TGTGCCAGCAGCCTCTCGCCAGGGGACGGGACTGAAGCTTTCTTT.

The chain combines TRBV3-1 (or the pseudogene TRBV3-2) with TRBJ1-1, with D uncertain. There are 15 residues in the CDR3. The germline CDR1 and CDR2 sequences are LGHDT and YNNKEL (reference sequence). V was pared by 3 bases and J by 1 base, with 12 bases between. CDR3 loop: CASSQEGAGNTEAFF. The CDR3 DNA reads as TGTGCCAGCAGCCAGGAAGGTGCAGGGAACACTGAAGCTTTCTTT.

J is TRBJ2-3 and V is TRBV5-1, with D maybe TRBD2 (6 bases). This CDR3 is built from 15 residues. Germline CDR1 is SGHRS and CDR2 is YFSETQ. V lost 0 bases and J 2 bases, leaving 10 bases between the germline ends. The CDR3 nucleotides are TGCGCCAGCAGCTTGGTGTCGGGGGTCACAGATACGCAGTATTTT. As protein: CASSLVSGVTDTQYF.

The V call is TRBV11-1, the J call TRBJ2-7; a possible D gene is TRBD1 (5 bases). The V and J ends lost 1 base and 4 bases respectively, with 17 bases between them. The germline CDR1 and CDR2 sequences are SGHAT and FQDESV (reference sequence). This CDR3 comprises 16 residues. Here the CDR3 reads CASSLVPRRQKYEQYF. Written as DNA, the CDR3 is TGTGCCAGCAGCTTAGTCCCGCGGAGACAGAAATACGAGCAGTACTTC.

This sequence joins TRBV11-2 and TRBJ1-6; D may be TRBD1 (5 bases). V gave up 0 bases and J gave up 7 bases, with 10 bases separating them. The CDR3 is 15 residues long. Per the germline V gene, CDR1 is SGHAT and CDR2 is FQNNGV. CDR3 nucleotides: TGTGCCAGCAGCTTAGAACGACAGACCAATTCACCCCTCCACTTT. Protein: CASSLERQTNSPLHF.

The J gene is TRBJ1-6, the V gene TRBV5-8; D ambiguous. The CDR3 covers 16 residues. The germline V gene has CDR1 SGHTS and CDR2 YDEGEE. V shed 0 bases and J shed 0 bases, with 7 bases lying between them. Written as DNA, the CDR3 is TGTGCCAGCAGCTTGGGTACAGTCTCCTATAATTCACCCCTCCACTTT. Protein: CASSLGTVSYNSPLHF.

This chain uses TRBV9 with TRBJ2-1, with D perhaps matching TRBD1 (6 bases). In germline, CDR1 is SGDLS, CDR2 YYNGEE. The CDR3 consists of 14 residues. Trimming shortened V by 4 bases and J by 4 bases, and 12 bases separated the two germline ends. The CDR3 bases are TGTGCCAGCAGCCCCCGACAGGATTACAATGAGCAGTTCTTC. It codes for CASSPRQDYNEQFF.